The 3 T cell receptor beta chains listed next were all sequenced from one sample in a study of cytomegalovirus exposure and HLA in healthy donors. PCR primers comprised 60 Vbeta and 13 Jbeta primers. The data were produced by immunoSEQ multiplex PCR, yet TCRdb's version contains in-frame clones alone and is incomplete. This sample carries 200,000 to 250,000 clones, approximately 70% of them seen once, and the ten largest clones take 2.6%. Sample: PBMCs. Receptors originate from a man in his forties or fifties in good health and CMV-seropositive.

The CDR3 coding sequence is TGTGCCAGCAGCTTAGGGGCAGTCTCCTACAATGAGCAGTTCTTC. It codes for CASSLGAVSYNEQFF. The chain combines TRBV11-3 with TRBJ2-1; no definite D call. The V and J ends lost 1 base and 0 bases respectively, with 7 bases between them. Germline V gene sequence: CDR1 SGHNT, CDR2 YENEEA. CDR3 size: 15 residues.

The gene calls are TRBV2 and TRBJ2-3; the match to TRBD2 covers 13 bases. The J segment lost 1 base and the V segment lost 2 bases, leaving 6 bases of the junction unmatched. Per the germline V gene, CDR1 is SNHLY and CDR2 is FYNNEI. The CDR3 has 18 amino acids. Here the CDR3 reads CASSELLAGGRGTDTQYF. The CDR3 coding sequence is TGTGCCAGCAGTGAATTACTAGCGGGGGGGCGTGGCACAGATACGCAGTATTTT.

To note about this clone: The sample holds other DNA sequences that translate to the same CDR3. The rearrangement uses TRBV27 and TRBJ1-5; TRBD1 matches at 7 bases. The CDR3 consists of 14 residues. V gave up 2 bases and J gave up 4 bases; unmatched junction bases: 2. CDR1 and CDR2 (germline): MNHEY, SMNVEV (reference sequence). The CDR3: CASSLRQGNQPQHF. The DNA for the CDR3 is TGTGCCAGCAGTTTACGACAGGGTAATCAGCCCCAGCATTTT.